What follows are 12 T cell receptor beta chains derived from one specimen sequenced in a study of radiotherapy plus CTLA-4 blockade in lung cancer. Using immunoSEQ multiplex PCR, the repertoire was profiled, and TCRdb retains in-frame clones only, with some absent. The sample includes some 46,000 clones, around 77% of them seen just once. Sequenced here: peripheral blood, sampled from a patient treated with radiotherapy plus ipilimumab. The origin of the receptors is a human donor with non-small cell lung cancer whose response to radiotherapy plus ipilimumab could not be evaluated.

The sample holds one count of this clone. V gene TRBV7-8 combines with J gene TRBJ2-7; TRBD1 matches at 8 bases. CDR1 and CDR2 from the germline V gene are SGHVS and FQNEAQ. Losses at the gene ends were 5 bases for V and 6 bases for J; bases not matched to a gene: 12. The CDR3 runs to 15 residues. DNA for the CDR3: TGTGCCAGCAGCCCCGCCGGACAGGGCCGTCGCGAGCAGTACTTC. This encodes CASSPAGQGRREQYF.

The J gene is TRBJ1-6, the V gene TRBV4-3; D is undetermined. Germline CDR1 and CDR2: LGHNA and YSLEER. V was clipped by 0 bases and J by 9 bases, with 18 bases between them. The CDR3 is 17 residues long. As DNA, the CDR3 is TGCGCCAGCAGCCAAGATTACTACATAGAGACGATTTCACCCCTCCACTTT. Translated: CASSQDYYIETISPLHF.

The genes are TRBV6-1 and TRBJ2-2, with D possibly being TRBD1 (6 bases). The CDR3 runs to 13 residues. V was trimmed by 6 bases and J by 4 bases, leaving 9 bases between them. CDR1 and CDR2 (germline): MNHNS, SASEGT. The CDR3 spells CASSSQGTGELFF. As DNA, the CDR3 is TGTGCCAGCAGCTCACAGGGCACCGGGGAGCTGTTTTTT.

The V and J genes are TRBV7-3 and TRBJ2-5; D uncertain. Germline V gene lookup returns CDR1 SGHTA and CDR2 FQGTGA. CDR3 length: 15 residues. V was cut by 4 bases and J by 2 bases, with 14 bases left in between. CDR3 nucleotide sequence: TGTGCCAGCAGCTCCCAGGCAGGAAATCAAGAGACCCAGTACTTC. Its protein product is CASSSQAGNQETQYF.

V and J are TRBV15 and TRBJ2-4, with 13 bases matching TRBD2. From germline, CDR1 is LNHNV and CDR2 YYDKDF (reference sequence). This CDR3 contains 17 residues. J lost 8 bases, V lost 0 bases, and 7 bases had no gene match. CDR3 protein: CATSRDGLAGALDIQYF. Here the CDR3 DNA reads TGTGCCACCAGCAGAGATGGACTAGCGGGGGCCCTAGACATTCAGTACTTC. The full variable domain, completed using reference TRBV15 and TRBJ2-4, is DAMVIQNPRYQVTQFGKPVTLSCSQTLNHNVMYWYQQKSSQAPKLLFHYYDKDFNNEADTPDNFQSRRPNTSFCFLDIRSPGLGDTAMYLCATSRDGLAGALDIQYFGAGTRLSVL.

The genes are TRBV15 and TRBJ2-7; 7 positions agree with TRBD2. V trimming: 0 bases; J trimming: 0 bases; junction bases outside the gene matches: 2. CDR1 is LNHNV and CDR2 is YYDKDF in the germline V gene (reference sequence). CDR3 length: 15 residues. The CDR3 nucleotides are TGTGCCACCAGCAGAGACCGGGGGGACTCCTACGAGCAGTACTTC. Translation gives CATSRDRGDSYEQYF.

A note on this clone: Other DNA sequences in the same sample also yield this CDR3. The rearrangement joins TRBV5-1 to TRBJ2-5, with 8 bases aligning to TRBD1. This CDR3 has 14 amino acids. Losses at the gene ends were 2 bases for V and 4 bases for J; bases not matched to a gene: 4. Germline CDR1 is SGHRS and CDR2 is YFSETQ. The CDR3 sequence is CASSLGQGGETQYF. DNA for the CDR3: TGCGCCAGCAGCTTAGGACAGGGTGGAGAGACCCAGTACTTC.

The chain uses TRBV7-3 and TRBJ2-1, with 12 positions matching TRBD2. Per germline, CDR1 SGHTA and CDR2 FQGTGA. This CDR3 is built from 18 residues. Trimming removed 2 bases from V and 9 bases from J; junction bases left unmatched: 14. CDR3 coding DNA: TGTGCCAGCAGCTTACCGACTAGCGGGGGCACTCGGTACGGTGAGCAGTTCTTC. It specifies CASSLPTSGGTRYGEQFF. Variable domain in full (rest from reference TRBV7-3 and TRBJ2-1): GAGVSQTPSNKVTEKGKYVELRCDPISGHTALYWYRQSLGQGPEFLIYFQGTGAADDSGLPNDRFFAVRPEGSVSTLKIQRTERGDSAVYLCASSLPTSGGTRYGEQFFGPGTRLTVL.

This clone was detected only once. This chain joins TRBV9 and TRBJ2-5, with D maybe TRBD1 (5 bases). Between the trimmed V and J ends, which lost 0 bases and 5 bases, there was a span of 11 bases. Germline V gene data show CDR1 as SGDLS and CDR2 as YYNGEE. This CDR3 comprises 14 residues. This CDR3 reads CASSVGGKPETQYF. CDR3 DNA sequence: TGTGCCAGCAGCGTAGGGGGCAAACCGGAGACCCAGTACTTC.

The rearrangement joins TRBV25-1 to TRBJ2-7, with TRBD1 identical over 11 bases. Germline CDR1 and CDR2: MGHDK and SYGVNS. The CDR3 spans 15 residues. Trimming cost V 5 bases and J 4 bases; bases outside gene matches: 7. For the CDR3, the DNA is TGTGCCAGCAGTTCAGCCGGGACAGGGGGTTACGAGCAGTACTTC. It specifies CASSSAGTGGYEQYF.

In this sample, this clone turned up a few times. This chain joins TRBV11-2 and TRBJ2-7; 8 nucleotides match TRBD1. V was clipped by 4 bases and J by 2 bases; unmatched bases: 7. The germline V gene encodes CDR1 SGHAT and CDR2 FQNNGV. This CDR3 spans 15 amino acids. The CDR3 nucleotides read TGTGCCAGCAGCTCCGTCAGGGACAGGCCCTACGAGCAGTACTTC. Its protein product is CASSSVRDRPYEQYF.

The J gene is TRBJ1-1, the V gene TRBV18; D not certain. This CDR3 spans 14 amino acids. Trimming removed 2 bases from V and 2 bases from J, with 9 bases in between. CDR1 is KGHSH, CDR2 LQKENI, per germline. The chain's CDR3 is CASSPAIGNTEAFF. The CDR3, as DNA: TGTGCCAGCTCACCAGCGATTGGTAACACTGAAGCTTTCTTT.